This T cell receptor (beta chain) was retrieved from a study of identical twins. Study results and limitations: Insertion counts were lower in abundant cord blood beta clonotypes, a trend that memory repertoires did not show.

Germline-derived CDR1 and CDR2 are MNHEY and SMNVEV (reference sequence). V was trimmed by 3 bases and J by 0 bases, leaving 15 bases between them. The CDR3 is 18 amino acids. As concerns this clonotype: What it binds is unknown.

Unique molecular identifiers were present on the cDNA, and a universal primer site came from template switching. MiXCR was run by TCRdb on the 5' RACE reads, yielding one entry per CDR3 protein. The table shows 200,000 to 300,000 distinct CDR3 sequences, with approximately 7% occurring only once. The same data also contributed to another study, on yellow fever vaccine responses in identical twins.

Sequenced input: memory (CD45RO+) T cells sorted from blood. The sequence was collected from a woman aged 18-35 years in good health. This chain joins TRBV27 and TRBJ2-6, with D maybe TRBD2 (7 bases). The CDR3 sequence: CASSLGGGTLSGANVLTF. The CDR3 DNA follows: TGTGCCAGCAGTTTGGGGGGGGGCACCCTCTCTGGGGCCAACGTCCTGACTTTC.